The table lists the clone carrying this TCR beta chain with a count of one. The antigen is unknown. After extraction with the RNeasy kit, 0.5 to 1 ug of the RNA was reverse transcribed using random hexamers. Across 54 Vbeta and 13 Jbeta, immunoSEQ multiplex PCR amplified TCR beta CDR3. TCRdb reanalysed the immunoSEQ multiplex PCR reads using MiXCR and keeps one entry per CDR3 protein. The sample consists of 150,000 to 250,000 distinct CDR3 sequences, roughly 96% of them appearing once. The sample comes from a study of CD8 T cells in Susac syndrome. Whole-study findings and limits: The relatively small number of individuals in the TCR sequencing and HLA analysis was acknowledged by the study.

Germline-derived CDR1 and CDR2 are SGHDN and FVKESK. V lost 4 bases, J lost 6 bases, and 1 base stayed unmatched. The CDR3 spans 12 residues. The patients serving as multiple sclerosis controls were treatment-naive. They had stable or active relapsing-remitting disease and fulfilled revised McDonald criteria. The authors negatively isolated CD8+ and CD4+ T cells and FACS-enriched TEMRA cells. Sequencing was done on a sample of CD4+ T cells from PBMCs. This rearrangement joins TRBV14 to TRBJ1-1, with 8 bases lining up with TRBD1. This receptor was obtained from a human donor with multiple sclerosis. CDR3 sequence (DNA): TGTGCCAGCAGCCGACAGGGGCCTGAAGCTTTCTTT. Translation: CASSRQGPEAFF.